These T cell receptor beta chains were read from a single sample in a study of blood T cells in healthy people across ages. TCRdb passed the 5' RACE reads through MiXCR, listing each CDR3 protein once. The sample has 980,000 or so distinct CDR3 sequences, roughly 50% seen once. Input material: blood. Receptors were obtained from a man between 25 and 39 years old in good health. Each CDR3 is given with its conserved first and last residue. Fields, in order: clone size, D gene, V gene, J gene, CDR3 DNA, CDR3 protein. D genes are given only for firm matches. Expanded clones are given a class, and other clones once, few, many or no size at all.

few	TRBD1	TRBV7-2	TRBJ1-2	TGTGCCAGCAGCTTACGGAGCCGGGACAGGGGAAGCGGCTACACCTTC	CASSLRSRDRGSGYTF
NA	TRBD2	TRBV5-1	TRBJ2-3	TGCGCCAGCAGCTTGGCCCGACCCGGACAGGGACTAGCGGACCTGCCGGATACGCAGTATTTT	CASSLARPGQGLADLPDTQYF
NA	TRBD1	TRBV12-3/TRBV12-4	TRBJ1-5	TGTGCCAGCAGTTCCGGGACAGTTCAGCCCCAGCATTTT	CASSSGTVQPQHF
few	TRBD2	TRBV29-1	TRBJ2-3	TGCAGCTATGGGACTACTTCTAGCACAGATACGCAGTATTTT	CSYGTTSSTDTQYF
NA	NA	TRBV6-5	TRBJ2-7	TGTGCCAGCAGTTACTCCCGGGACTTCAACGAGCAGTACTTC	CASSYSRDFNEQYF
few	NA	TRBV12-5	TRBJ2-3	TGTGCTAGTGGTTTGGAAACGATCCCCTCGGACATGCCAGGGAGCACAGATACGCAGTATTTT	CASGLETIPSDMPGSTDTQYF
many	NA	TRBV4-2	TRBJ2-7	TGCGCCAGCAGCCAAGAAATGGGGTACGAGCAGTACTTC	CASSQEMGYEQYF
few	NA	TRBV29-1	TRBJ1-1	TGCAGCGTGGCCCCGGGTGGCACTGAAGCTTTCTTT	CSVAPGGTEAFF
few	NA	TRBV4-3	TRBJ2-7	TGCGCCAGCAGTTACCAGGTCGGGGCCTACGAGCAGTACTTC	CASSYQVGAYEQYF
NA	TRBD1	TRBV20-1	TRBJ2-4	TGCAGTGCTCAGGGGGATCTAGCCAAAAACATTCAGTACTTC	CSAQGDLAKNIQYF
NA	TRBD2	TRBV11-1	TRBJ2-1	TGTGCCAGCAGCTTAATAGCGGGGGGCCGCTACAATGAGCAGTTCTTC	CASSLIAGGRYNEQFF
few	NA	TRBV5-1	TRBJ2-7	TGCGCCAGCCGAAATACACACTCCTACGAGCAGTACTTC	CASRNTHSYEQYF
NA	NA	TRBV20-1	TRBJ1-2	TGCAGTGCTAGAGCCTCCGGGACTAACTATGGCTACACCTTC	CSARASGTNYGYTF
NA	NA	TRBV5-1	TRBJ2-2	TGCGCCAGCAGCCGGGACGGGGGCACCAACACCGGGGAGCTGTTTTTT	CASSRDGGTNTGELFF
NA	NA	TRBV5-1	TRBJ2-7	TGCGCCAGCAGCTTGGCGGCGGGGGCCAACTACGAGCAGTACTTC	CASSLAAGANYEQYF
NA	NA	TRBV12-3/TRBV12-4	TRBJ2-3	TGTGCCGGCAGTTCGCAGTTTCTCTACGCAGATACGGAATATTTT	CAGSSQFLYADTEYF
few	TRBD2	TRBV30	TRBJ2-3	TGTGCCTGGAGTGTAGGGGCGGGGGGGCTCACAGATACGCAGTATTTT	CAWSVGAGGLTDTQYF
NA	NA	TRBV12-3/TRBV12-4	TRBJ2-7	TGTGCCAGCGGTCTTTCCAGGGAGCAGTACTTC	CASGLSREQYF
NA	TRBD2	TRBV11-1	TRBJ2-1	TGTGCCAGCAGCACCTACCCTGGGCTAGCGGGGGGGCAGAGCTCCTACAATGAGCAGTTCTTC	CASSTYPGLAGGQSSYNEQFF
NA	TRBD1	TRBV12-3/TRBV12-4	TRBJ1-1	TGTGCCAGCAGTGTAGGACAGGGTGTAGGTGAAGCTTTCTTT	CASSVGQGVGEAFF
many	NA	TRBV6-5	TRBJ1-4	TGTGCCAGCAGTTCTGGGGCAGTTCGCGATTCTACACTGTTTTTT	CASSSGAVRDSTLFF
NA	TRBD1	TRBV3-1	TRBJ1-4	TGTGCCAGCAGCCGTCGACAGGGCGGGAATGAAAAACTGTTTTTT	CASSRRQGGNEKLFF
few	TRBD1	TRBV4-3	TRBJ1-1	TGCGCCAGCAGCCAAGTATTGACAGGGAGTGAGACTGAAGCTTTCTTT	CASSQVLTGSETEAFF
few	TRBD2	TRBV3-1	TRBJ2-7	TGTGCCAGCAGCCATCTACTAGCGGCGAAATCTTACGAGCAGTACTTC	CASSHLLAAKSYEQYF
many	NA	TRBV7-9	TRBJ2-7	TGTGCCAGCACCGTCTTGGGGAGTGCTACCTACGAGCAGTACTTC	CASTVLGSATYEQYF
few	NA	TRBV30	TRBJ1-1	TGTGCCTGGAGTGTATTAATACCAGTGGCGGCTTTCTTT	CAWSVLIPVAAFF
NA	NA	TRBV12-3/TRBV12-4	TRBJ2-4	TGTGCCAGCAAAACGCGTGGGGGTAACATTCAGTACTTC	CASKTRGGNIQYF